This entry features one TCR beta chain sequence. The data were produced by immunoSEQ multiplex PCR, yet TCRdb's version contains in-frame clones alone and is incomplete. The sample includes approximately 110,000 clones, approximately 90% of them seen just once. This record comes from a study of T cell changes during pregnancy in multiple sclerosis. V gave up 0 bases and J gave up 6 bases; unmatched junction bases: 4. Germline V CDR1 and CDR2: KGHSH, LQKENI. The CDR3 runs to 14 residues. The input for sequencing was peripheral blood, taken after pregnancy. The chain joins TRBV18 to TRBJ2-7; 8 bases align to TRBD1. The receptor comes from a female donor with multiple sclerosis, enrolled in a pregnancy study. Here the CDR3 reads CASSPPGTGGEQYF. CDR3 bases: TGTGCCAGCTCACCACCCGGAACAGGGGGCGAGCAGTACTTC.